The rows below give T cell receptor beta chains drawn from one sample of a study of T cell responses to AZD1222 COVID-19 vaccine. Some clones are missing from TCRdb's copy, which holds only in-frame ones; the method was immunoSEQ multiplex PCR. Altogether approximately 170,000 clones are present, 75% to 90% being singletons, with the ten largest covering about 6.9%. Sequencing was performed on peripheral blood, taken on day 0 of AZD1222 vaccination. Receptors originate from an adult in good health. CDR3s include the opening cysteine and the closing phenylalanine or tryptophan. The D gene is left open where the match is weak. Only some rows state a clone size, as once, few, many or a class for expanded clones.

j_call v_call d_call clone_size cdr3_nt cdr3_aa
TRBJ2-7 TRBV4-3 . . TGCGCCAGCAGCCAAGACCGTACAGGGACCTCCTACGAGCAGTACTTC CASSQDRTGTSYEQYF
TRBJ2-7 TRBV19 . . TGTGCCAGTAGTCCTCTCCTCTACGAGCAGTACTTC CASSPLLYEQYF
TRBJ2-5 TRBV7-9 . . TGTGCCAGCAGCTTAGCTTCTCGCCAAGAGACCCAGTACTTC CASSLASRQETQYF
TRBJ1-4 TRBV5-1 TRBD1 once TGCGCCAGCAGCTTTGAGGGGGCCAATGAAAAACTGTTTTTT CASSFEGANEKLFF
TRBJ1-2 TRBV5-6 TRBD1 . TGTGCCAGCAGCTTCCCGGACAGGAACCCCTTGGGGACCTACACCTTC CASSFPDRNPLGTYTF
TRBJ2-7 TRBV5-1 TRBD2 . TGCGCCAGCAGCCTGGGACTAGCGGGGGTAACCTACGAGCAGTACTTC CASSLGLAGVTYEQYF
TRBJ1-1 TRBV6-1 TRBD1 . TGTGCCAGCAGTGAGACAGGGGTCCCGCTGAACACTGAAGCTTTCTTT CASSETGVPLNTEAFF
TRBJ2-2 TRBV4-1 . . TGCGCCAGCAGCCATCGACCCCCCGGGTGGGACACCGGGGAGCTGTTTTTT CASSHRPPGWDTGELFF
TRBJ1-4 TRBV9 . . TGTGCCAGCAGCCCCCTCCCCGGGACCGGCTATGAAAAACTGTTTTTT CASSPLPGTGYEKLFF
TRBJ2-3 TRBV6-5 TRBD2 . TGTGCCAGCAATCTCGTCGGGGGGAGCACAGATACGCAGTATTTT CASNLVGGSTDTQYF
TRBJ1-1 TRBV12-3/TRBV12-4 TRBD1 . TGTGCCAGTAAACGGACAGGGGACACTGAAGCTTTCTTT CASKRTGDTEAFF
TRBJ2-3 TRBV27 . . TGTGCCAGCAGCCCCACGGGATTTTACTTCACAGATACGCAGTATTTT CASSPTGFYFTDTQYF
TRBJ2-3 TRBV7-3 . . TGTGCCAGCAGCGCAACCCGGGACTTCGGCACAGATACGCAGTATTTT CASSATRDFGTDTQYF
TRBJ2-5 TRBV30 . . TGTGCCTGGAGCGGGTCGGAGACCCAGTACTTC CAWSGSETQYF
TRBJ1-6 TRBV19 . few TGTGCCAGTAGTATAGAAGGGCGGTCCAATTCACCCCTCCACTTT CASSIEGRSNSPLHF
TRBJ1-2 TRBV23-1 TRBD1 . TGCGCCAGCATCGTTAACAGGGGTGAGAACTATGGCTACACCTTC CASIVNRGENYGYTF
TRBJ1-6 TRBV6-6 TRBD1 . TGTGCCAGCAGTTCTGGACAGGGGTACAATTCACCCCTCCACTTT CASSSGQGYNSPLHF
TRBJ1-5 TRBV27 . . TGTGCCAGCAGTTTCGTGGGTAGCAATCAGCCCCAGCATTTT CASSFVGSNQPQHF
TRBJ1-1 TRBV6-2/TRBV6-3 . . TGTGCCAGCAGTTACAGACTGGGGTCTGAAGCTTTCTTT CASSYRLGSEAFF
TRBJ2-2 TRBV5-6 . . TGTGCCAGCAGAGGACCCACCGGGGAGCTGTTTTTT CASRGPTGELFF
TRBJ2-3 TRBV5-1 TRBD2 . TGCGCCAGCAGCTTGGGCCCAGCGGGGGGGCCAACAGATACGCAGTATTTT CASSLGPAGGPTDTQYF
TRBJ2-1 TRBV3-1/TRBV3-2 TRBD2 . TGTGCCAGCAGCCAAGGGGGCGTGGGTAGCGGGTTCTACAATGAGCAGTTCTTC CASSQGGVGSGFYNEQFF
TRBJ1-2 TRBV27 TRBD1 . TGTGCCAGCAGTCCTACAGGGGTCAGACCTTATGGCTACACCTTC CASSPTGVRPYGYTF
TRBJ2-3 TRBV10-1 . . TGCGCCAGCACCGAGGGGGGGGCAGATACGCAGTATTTT CASTEGGADTQYF
TRBJ1-5 TRBV28 . . TGTGCCAGCAGTTTAGGGTCCCTGGGGGCTAGCAATCAGCCCCAGCATTTT CASSLGSLGASNQPQHF
TRBJ2-1 TRBV27 TRBD2 . TGTGCCAGCAGTTTATCGGTAGCGGGGGTCCGTAATGAGCAGTTCTTC CASSLSVAGVRNEQFF
TRBJ1-2 TRBV19 TRBD1 . TGTGCCAGTTCGACAGGGGAGTATGGCTACACCTTC CASSTGEYGYTF
TRBJ1-1 TRBV2 . . TGTGCCAGCAGCGGCGGGGGCAGAGCTTTCTTT CASSGGGRAFF
TRBJ1-2 TRBV5-6 . once TGTGCCAGCAGCGACCCCCCCACCGGGATCCCGGCTGGCTACACCTTC CASSDPPTGIPAGYTF
TRBJ2-1 TRBV5-1 TRBD2 . TGCGCCAGCAGCTTGGCAGCGGGGGGGCCCTACAATGAGCAGTTCTTC CASSLAAGGPYNEQFF
TRBJ2-7 TRBV19 TRBD1 few TGTGCCAGTAGTATAAGCGTGAGGGGACAGACCCCAACCTACGAGCAGTACTTC CASSISVRGQTPTYEQYF
TRBJ2-1 TRBV29-1 TRBD2 . TGCAGCGTTGGGAGGAGGCTAGCGGGGGATGAGCAGTTCTTC CSVGRRLAGDEQFF
TRBJ2-5 TRBV27 TRBD2 . TGTGCCAGCAGTTCCCCCAGCGGGGGCCAAGAGACCCAGTACTTC CASSSPSGGQETQYF
TRBJ1-2 TRBV11-2 . . TGTGCCAGCAGCTCACCAAAGGGGGATGGCTACACCTTC CASSSPKGDGYTF
TRBJ2-5 TRBV21-1 . . TGTGCCAGCAGCCATGGGACAGGGGTACGTAAGGCCAATAACTGTTCCCGAGAGACCCAGTACTTC CASSHGTGVRKANNCSRETQYF
TRBJ2-3 TRBV5-1 . . TGCGCCAGCAGCTTGAGAGGGTTTGAGGCAGATACGCAGTATTTT CASSLRGFEADTQYF
TRBJ2-1 TRBV19 . . TGTGCCAGTAGTGCTACCAGCTCCTACAATGAGCAGTTCTTC CASSATSSYNEQFF
TRBJ2-5 TRBV5-6 . . TGTGCCAGCAGCTTGTTGGGACAAGTACAAGAGACCCAGTACTTC CASSLLGQVQETQYF
TRBJ2-2 TRBV13 TRBD2 . TGTGCCAGCAGCCCGACCCAGCGGGGTAGCACCGGGGAGCTGTTTTTT CASSPTQRGSTGELFF
TRBJ2-5 TRBV2 . . TGTGCCAGCACCCGCCCCGAGAAAGAGACCCAGTACTTC CASTRPEKETQYF
TRBJ2-2 TRBV7-7 . . TGTGCTAGCAGCCTGAGACCCGCGAACACCGGGGAGCTGTTTTTT CASSLRPANTGELFF
TRBJ1-5 TRBV5-6 . . TGTGCCAGCAGCCCACGGCCAGGGCGCAATCAGCCCCAGCATTTT CASSPRPGRNQPQHF
TRBJ2-5 TRBV5-1 TRBD2 . TGCGCCAGCAGCTTGGTCGGGGGGGAAGAGACCCAGTACTTC CASSLVGGEETQYF
TRBJ2-6 TRBV21-1 . few TGTGCCAGCAGCACCTGGACACAATCTGGGGCCAACGTCCTGACTTTC CASSTWTQSGANVLTF
TRBJ2-7 TRBV28 TRBD2 . TGTGCCAGCAGAGAACTAGCGGGGGTCTCCGAGCAGTACTTC CASRELAGVSEQYF
TRBJ1-1 TRBV11-3 . . TGTGCCAGCAGCACAGGCAGGGAGAGCACTGAAGCTTTCTTT CASSTGRESTEAFF
TRBJ2-2 TRBV13 . . TGTGCCAGCAGCTTAGAGAACATTTTGAACACCGGGGAGCTGTTTTTT CASSLENILNTGELFF
TRBJ2-5 TRBV5-1 TRBD2 . TGCGCCAGCAGCGACGGCAGCGGGGTGTGGGAGACCCAGTACTTC CASSDGSGVWETQYF
TRBJ1-4 TRBV9 . . TGTGCCAGCAGCGTAGGGGGACACGCTAATGAAAAACTGTTTTTT CASSVGGHANEKLFF
TRBJ1-1 TRBV7-2 . . TGTGCCAGCAGCCTACACAACGGTGTGACTGAAGCTTTCTTT CASSLHNGVTEAFF